One TCR beta chain is described in this entry. TCRdb's table, derived via immunoSEQ multiplex PCR, lists solely in-frame clones and lacks some. This table holds roughly 700,000 clones, around 87% found once. The record originates from a study of shared T cell receptors in the human thymus. After removal of 0 bases from V and 8 bases from J, the junction contained 5 bases not matched to a gene. CDR1 and CDR2 from the germline V gene are SGHRS and YFSETQ. The length of the CDR3 is 15 residues. These data were likewise used in another study, on human thymus T cells. That study adds: Corrective heart surgery yielded the resections from which the thymus tissue came. In thymic and blood repertoires alike, V and J usage looked biased.

The rearrangement uses TRBV5-1 and TRBJ2-4, with TRBD2 identical over 10 bases. The sequence was obtained from a boy under three years old with a congenital heart defect. Sequencing was performed on thymocytes. CDR3 nucleotides: TGCGCCAGCAGCTTGGGGTCTAGCGGGAGATACATTCAGTACTTC. Residues: CASSLGSSGRYIQYF.